The present TCR beta chain was sequenced within a study of low-dose radiotherapy and immunotherapy resistance in tumors. Study at large: Fractions of 0.5 Gy went to Cohort 1 every 2 weeks, totaling 6.5 Gy. With cycle 1 day 1 as the start, patients took oral aspirin 300 mg daily for four cycles. Cyclophosphamide infusions of 200 mg/m2 came every two weeks, one day before radiation-immunotherapy.

Covering alpha and beta chains, TRAV- and TRBV-specific primers were used for the first-strand cDNA. The authors amplified TCRs for approximately 20 PCR cycles with a constant-region primer and a V-primer adapter. After the mRNA was isolated, it was amplified using in vitro transcription. TCRdb re-analysed the reads in MiXCR, keeping a single row per CDR3 protein. The sample records about 7,300 distinct CDR3 sequences, roughly 82% being singletons. The trim removed 6 bases at V and 4 bases at J, leaving 6 bases unmatched. The CDR3 runs to 15 residues. The germline gives CDR1 SGHAT, CDR2 FQNNGV. This chain links TRBV11-2 with TRBJ2-3, with TRBD2 matching 11 bases. The receptor comes from a human donor with advanced metastatic prostate, ovarian, gallbladder or colorectal cancer (not recorded which). This table probably holds off-target reads from a library built for another chain. This CDR3 reads CASSSSGGRADTQYF. The CDR3 region has the DNA TGTGCCAGCAGTTCTAGCGGGGGGCGGGCAGATACGCAGTATTTT.